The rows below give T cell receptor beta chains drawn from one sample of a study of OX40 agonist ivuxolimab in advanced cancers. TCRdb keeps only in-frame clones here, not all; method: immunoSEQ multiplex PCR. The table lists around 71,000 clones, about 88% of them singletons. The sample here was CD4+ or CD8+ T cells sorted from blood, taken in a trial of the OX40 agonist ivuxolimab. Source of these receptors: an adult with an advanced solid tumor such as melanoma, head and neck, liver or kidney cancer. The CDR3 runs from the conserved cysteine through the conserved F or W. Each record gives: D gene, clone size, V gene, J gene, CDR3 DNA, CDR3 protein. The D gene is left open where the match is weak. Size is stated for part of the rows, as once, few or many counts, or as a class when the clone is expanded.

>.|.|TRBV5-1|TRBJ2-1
TGCGCCAGCAGCTTGGATCCAGGGGCGAGGAATGAGCAGTTCTTC
CASSLDPGARNEQFF
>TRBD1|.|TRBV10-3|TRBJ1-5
TGTGCCATCAGTGGAGGGGAGACAGGGGGCCAGCCCCAGCATTTT
CAISGGETGGQPQHF
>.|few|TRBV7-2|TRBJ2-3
TGTGCCAGCAGCGCCACCCGGACAGACCGCCCAGATACGCAGTATTTT
CASSATRTDRPDTQYF
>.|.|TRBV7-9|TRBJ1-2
TGTGCCAGCACCCCAAGTATGAATAACTATGGCTACACCTTC
CASTPSMNNYGYTF
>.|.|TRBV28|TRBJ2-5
TGTGCCAGCAACAAACCGGGCGCGGTTCAAGAGACCCAGTACTTC
CASNKPGAVQETQYF
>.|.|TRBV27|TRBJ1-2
TGTGCCAGCAGCGGAGGACGGAGCTATGGCTACACCTTC
CASSGGRSYGYTF
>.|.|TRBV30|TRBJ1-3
TGTGCCTGGAGTGATGGTAGGGGCTCAGGAAACACCATATATTTT
CAWSDGRGSGNTIYF
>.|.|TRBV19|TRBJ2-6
TGTGCCAGTAGTGGGGTATCTGGGGCCAACGTCCTGACTTTC
CASSGVSGANVLTF
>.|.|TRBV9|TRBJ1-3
TGTGCCAGCAGCGTAGGGGTTTCCGGAAACACCATATATTTT
CASSVGVSGNTIYF
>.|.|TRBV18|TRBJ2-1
TGTGCCAGCTCGGCTGCAGAAGCTTCCTACAATGAGCAGTTCTTC
CASSAAEASYNEQFF
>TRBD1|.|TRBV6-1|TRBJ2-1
TGTGCCAGCAGTACCGGACAGGCGGAATCCAATGAGCAGTTCTTC
CASSTGQAESNEQFF
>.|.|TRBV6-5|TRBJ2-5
TGTGCCAGCAGTTACTCGAGAGGGGAAGAGACCCAGTACTTC
CASSYSRGEETQYF
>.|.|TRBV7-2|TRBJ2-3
TGTGCCAGCAGCTTCACAGATACGCAGTATTTT
CASSFTDTQYF
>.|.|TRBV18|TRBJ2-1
TGTGCCAGCTCAGTGGGAGGAGGTTACAATGAGCAGTTCTTC
CASSVGGGYNEQFF